The rows below give T cell receptor beta chains drawn from one sample of a study of beta chain features in type 1 diabetes. Sequencing used immunoSEQ multiplex PCR; TCRdb keeps in-frame clones, though not all of them. The sample records hundreds of thousands of clones, 11% to 15% being singletons. Material: central memory CD4+ T cells from blood. Receptors were obtained from a man younger than 40 in good health. CDR3s include the opening cysteine and the closing phenylalanine or tryptophan. Each record gives: J gene, clone size, D gene, V gene, CDR3 protein, CDR3 DNA. The D gene is left open where the match is weak. Clone size is stated in some rows and not others, as once, few, many or a class when expanded.

j_call: TRBJ2-1
clone_size: few
d_call: TRBD2
v_call: TRBV6-1
cdr3_aa: CASSEDRTSGKQFF
cdr3_nt: TGTGCCAGCAGTGAAGATAGGACTAGCGGAAAGCAGTTCTTC

j_call: TRBJ1-2
clone_size: few
d_call: NA
v_call: TRBV18
cdr3_aa: CASSPNNRLGMGYTF
cdr3_nt: TGTGCCAGCTCACCTAATAACAGGCTCGGCATGGGCTACACCTTC

j_call: TRBJ1-1
clone_size: NA
d_call: NA
v_call: TRBV6-1
cdr3_aa: CASSGTLNTEAFF
cdr3_nt: TGTGCCAGCAGTGGGACACTGAACACTGAAGCTTTCTTT

j_call: TRBJ2-7
clone_size: few
d_call: TRBD1
v_call: TRBV5-1
cdr3_aa: CASSPAGQGTFKQYF
cdr3_nt: TGCGCCAGCAGCCCGGCGGGACAGGGAACTTTCAAGCAGTACTTC

j_call: TRBJ1-3
clone_size: NA
d_call: NA
v_call: TRBV30
cdr3_aa: CAWGNTGNTIYF
cdr3_nt: TGTGCCTGGGGTAATACTGGAAACACCATATATTTT

j_call: TRBJ1-4
clone_size: few
d_call: NA
v_call: TRBV4-1
cdr3_aa: CASSQGQVEKLFF
cdr3_nt: TGCGCCAGCAGCCAAGGGCAGGTTGAAAAACTGTTTTTT

j_call: TRBJ2-7
clone_size: few
d_call: TRBD1
v_call: TRBV4-1
cdr3_aa: CASSQDTRGGDRGYEQYF
cdr3_nt: TGCGCCAGCAGCCAAGATACCAGAGGTGGGGACAGGGGCTACGAGCAGTACTTC

j_call: TRBJ2-2
clone_size: NA
d_call: NA
v_call: TRBV5-8
cdr3_aa: CASSFHPDPRGSGELFF
cdr3_nt: TGTGCCAGCAGCTTCCATCCCGACCCTCGGGGGAGCGGGGAGCTGTTTTTT

j_call: TRBJ2-7
clone_size: NA
d_call: TRBD2
v_call: TRBV14
cdr3_aa: CASSLPPSGLAGSSYEQYF
cdr3_nt: TGTGCCAGCAGCTTACCCCCCTCCGGACTAGCGGGGTCTTCCTACGAGCAGTACTTC

j_call: TRBJ2-4
clone_size: NA
d_call: TRBD2
v_call: TRBV7-2
cdr3_aa: CASSLVAGGPDIQYF
cdr3_nt: TGTGCCAGCAGCTTAGTGGCGGGAGGGCCGGACATTCAGTACTTC

j_call: TRBJ2-1
clone_size: NA
d_call: TRBD2
v_call: TRBV5-4
cdr3_aa: CASSSTSGRVNEQFF
cdr3_nt: TGTGCCAGCAGCTCAACTAGCGGGAGGGTCAATGAGCAGTTCTTC

j_call: TRBJ2-7
clone_size: few
d_call: TRBD1
v_call: TRBV4-3
cdr3_aa: CASSQGTGISYEQYF
cdr3_nt: TGCGCCAGCAGCCAAGGGACAGGGATCTCCTACGAGCAGTACTTC

j_call: TRBJ2-1
clone_size: NA
d_call: TRBD2
v_call: TRBV2
cdr3_aa: CASSRLAGGNEQFF
cdr3_nt: TGTGCCAGCAGTCGACTAGCGGGAGGTAATGAGCAGTTCTTC

j_call: TRBJ2-1
clone_size: few
d_call: TRBD2
v_call: TRBV7-2
cdr3_aa: CASSRSGSEGGEQFF
cdr3_nt: TGTGCCAGCAGCCGTAGCGGGAGCGAAGGAGGTGAGCAGTTCTTC

j_call: TRBJ2-7
clone_size: NA
d_call: TRBD1
v_call: TRBV7-3
cdr3_aa: CASSSRTGSYEQYF
cdr3_nt: TGTGCCAGCAGCTCCCGGACAGGATCTTACGAGCAGTACTTC

j_call: TRBJ2-3
clone_size: many
d_call: NA
v_call: TRBV5-1
cdr3_aa: CASSLSARNTDTQYF
cdr3_nt: TGCGCCAGCAGCTTGTCGGCCAGAAACACAGATACGCAGTATTTT

j_call: TRBJ1-2
clone_size: few
d_call: NA
v_call: TRBV18
cdr3_aa: CASSPNRASGYTF
cdr3_nt: TGTGCCAGCTCACCAAACAGGGCGAGTGGCTACACCTTC

j_call: TRBJ2-5
clone_size: few
d_call: TRBD1
v_call: TRBV7-2
cdr3_aa: CASSLGVRGQGETQYF
cdr3_nt: TGTGCCAGCAGCTTAGGTGTCAGGGGGCAAGGGGAGACCCAGTACTTC

j_call: TRBJ1-6
clone_size: NA
d_call: TRBD1
v_call: TRBV6-5
cdr3_aa: CASSTGTGVTPLHF
cdr3_nt: TGTGCCAGCAGTACCGGGACAGGGGTTACACCCCTCCACTTT

j_call: TRBJ1-2
clone_size: few
d_call: NA
v_call: TRBV4-2
cdr3_aa: CASSQYRVENGYTF
cdr3_nt: TGTGCCAGCAGCCAGTACAGGGTAGAAAATGGCTACACCTTC

j_call: TRBJ1-2
clone_size: NA
d_call: NA
v_call: TRBV29-1
cdr3_aa: CSGSGAYGYTF
cdr3_nt: TGCAGCGGATCAGGTGCCTATGGCTACACCTTC

j_call: TRBJ2-4
clone_size: NA
d_call: NA
v_call: TRBV5-4
cdr3_aa: CASSLSGTKNIQYF
cdr3_nt: TGTGCCAGCAGCCTGTCGGGGACCAAAAACATTCAGTACTTC

j_call: TRBJ1-2
clone_size: NA
d_call: TRBD1
v_call: TRBV11-3
cdr3_aa: CASSSDRNYGYTF
cdr3_nt: TGTGCCAGCAGTTCGGACAGGAACTATGGCTACACCTTC

j_call: TRBJ2-1
clone_size: few
d_call: TRBD1
v_call: TRBV11-2
cdr3_aa: CASSLQGAGDNEQFF
cdr3_nt: TGTGCCAGCAGCTTGCAGGGGGCGGGTGACAATGAGCAGTTCTTC